The 15 T cell receptor beta chains in this list originate from one sample, sequenced in a study of T cell responses to AZD1222 COVID-19 vaccine. Sequencing was performed with immunoSEQ multiplex PCR; in TCRdb, only in-frame clones are kept and a portion is missing. The profile shows about 81,000 clones, 90% of them singletons. The specimen was peripheral blood, collected 28 days after the second AZD1222 dose. The receptors come from an adult who received the AZD1222 COVID-19 vaccine.

The chain joins TRBV5-1 to TRBJ2-7, with D maybe TRBD2 (5 bases). Per germline, CDR1 SGHRS and CDR2 YFSETQ. The CDR3 has 12 residues. Trimming stripped 4 bases from V and 3 bases from J, with 8 bases between. For the CDR3, the DNA is TGCGCCAGCAGCCTGGACTTCTACGAGCAGTACTTC. This encodes CASSLDFYEQYF.

The rearrangement joins TRBV7-9 to TRBJ1-1, with D possibly matching TRBD1 (6 bases). Germline-derived CDR1 and CDR2 are SEHNR and FQNEAQ (reference sequence). V was clipped by 5 bases and J by 1 base, with 8 bases between them. The CDR3 is 13 amino acids. CDR3: CASSPQGNTEAFF. CDR3 sequence (DNA): TGTGCCAGCAGCCCACAGGGGAACACTGAAGCTTTCTTT.

This clone was counted only a few times. The chain recombines TRBV10-3 with TRBJ1-2, with a possible D match to TRBD1 (5 bases). Looked up from germline, CDR1 is ENHRY and CDR2 is SYGVKD. V gave up 6 bases and J gave up 7 bases, with 12 bases separating them. The CDR3 has 12 residues. The DNA for the CDR3 is TGTGCCATCAGGGGGACTGGTGGTGGCTACACCTTC. Protein: CAIRGTGGGYTF.

The V call is TRBV24-1, the J call TRBJ2-3, with 16 bases lining up with TRBD2. Germline V gene lookup returns CDR1 KGHDR and CDR2 SFDVKD. The CDR3 is 19 residues long. Losses at the gene ends were 2 bases for V and 6 bases for J; bases not matched to a gene: 10. The CDR3: CATSDWAGTSGGAGDTQYF. The DNA for the CDR3 is TGTGCCACCAGTGATTGGGCCGGGACTAGCGGGGGGGCCGGGGATACGCAGTATTTT.

The gene calls are TRBV7-2 and TRBJ1-2; 8 nucleotides line up with TRBD1. This CDR3 is 15 amino acids long. Germline V gene lookup returns CDR1 SGHTA and CDR2 FQGNSA. J gave up 5 bases and V 7 bases, and 12 bases lay outside the gene matches. Written as DNA, the CDR3 is TGTGCCAGCACCTTCACGACAGGGGTAGGATATGGCTACACCTTC. Protein sequence: CASTFTTGVGYGYTF.

V is TRBV20-1 and J is TRBJ1-2, with D tentatively TRBD1 (5 bases). Between the trimmed V and J ends, which lost 8 bases and 13 bases, there was a span of 14 bases. Per germline, CDR1 DFQATT and CDR2 SNEGSKA (reference sequence). This CDR3 has 9 residues. DNA of the CDR3: TGCAGTACGGACCGGGACCGCACCTTC. This encodes CSTDRDRTF.

The sample holds one count of this clone. The CDR3 here is CASSPGEDHNSPLHF. The CDR3 bases are TGTGCCAGCTCACCTGGGGAGGATCATAATTCACCCCTCCACTTT. The chain combines TRBV18 with TRBJ1-6, with D unclear. This CDR3 is 15 amino acids long. Trimming cost V 3 bases and J 5 bases, with 11 bases left between them. Germline V gives CDR1 KGHSH, CDR2 LQKENI.

The rearrangement uses TRBV5-1 and TRBJ1-1, with D possibly being TRBD1 (6 bases). This CDR3 has 16 amino acids. V was clipped by 3 bases and J by 1 base, with 16 bases between them. Germline CDR1 is SGHRS and CDR2 is YFSETQ. The CDR3 nucleotides read TGCGCCAGCAGCTCCTATGATTCGACAGGGAACACTGAAGCTTTCTTT. This encodes CASSSYDSTGNTEAFF.

V usage is TRBV30 and J usage is TRBJ1-5; 7 nucleotides align to TRBD1. Germline trimming cut 3 bases from V and 5 bases from J; bases unmatched to any gene: 7. CDR1 is GTSNPN and CDR2 is SVGIG in the germline V gene (reference sequence). The CDR3 totals 14 residues. The CDR3 DNA is TGTGCCTGGAGCGCCGACAGGGATGATCAGCCCCAGCATTTT. Its protein is CAWSADRDDQPQHF.

The rearrangement links TRBV5-1 to TRBJ2-2; 9 bases fit TRBD1. Germline V gene data show CDR1 as SGHRS and CDR2 as YFSETQ. The V gene end was trimmed by 4 bases and the J gene end by 8 bases; junction bases not matched to a gene: 6. The CDR3 is made up of 14 amino acids. The CDR3 sequence: CASSQRTGEGELFF. The CDR3 DNA reads as TGCGCCAGCAGCCAGAGGACAGGGGAGGGGGAGCTGTTTTTT. Full variable domain (remainder filled in from reference TRBV5-1 and TRBJ2-2): KAGVTQTPRYLIKTRGQQVTLSCSPISGHRSVSWYQQTPGQGLQFLFEYFSETQRNKGNFPGRFSGRQFSNSRSEMNVSTLELGDSALYLCASSQRTGEGELFFGEGSRLTVL.

CDR3 region: CASNRGGLVDTQYF. CDR3 in DNA: TGTGCCAGCAATCGTGGAGGTTTGGTGGATACGCAGTATTTT. The chain is built from TRBV6-5 and TRBJ2-3; TRBD2 is a possible D gene (5 bases). The V and J ends lost 7 bases and 6 bases respectively, with 17 bases between them. CDR3 length: 14 residues. Germline V gives CDR1 MNHEY, CDR2 SVGAGI.

The chain links TRBV2 to TRBJ1-1; no clear D gene. This CDR3 has 15 residues. Germline V gene lookup returns CDR1 SNHLY and CDR2 FYNNEI. The V end was cut by 0 bases, the J end by 0 bases, with 8 bases between. The CDR3 loop reads CASSEAGLMNTEAFF. In DNA, the CDR3 is TGTGCCAGCAGTGAAGCTGGGCTGATGAACACTGAAGCTTTCTTT.

The V gene is TRBV5-4, the J gene TRBJ2-3; no clear D. The CDR3 has 14 residues. The germline CDR1 and CDR2 sequences are SGHNT and YYREEE (reference sequence). The V end was cut by 1 base, the J end by 4 bases, with 10 bases between. CDR3 in amino acids: CASSLPERPDTQYF. As DNA, the CDR3 is TGTGCCAGCAGCTTGCCGGAACGTCCAGATACGCAGTATTTT. Full variable domain (outside the CDR3, taken from reference TRBV5-4 and TRBJ2-3): ETGVTQSPTHLIKTRGQQVTLRCSSQSGHNTVSWYQQALGQGPQFIFQYYREEENGRGNFPPRFSGLQFPNYSSELNVNALELDDSALYLCASSLPERPDTQYFGPGTRLTVL.

The chain is built from TRBV18 and TRBJ1-3, with D uncertain. The CDR3 consists of 14 residues. Germline CDR1 is KGHSH and CDR2 is LQKENI. V gave up 3 bases and J gave up 1 base, with 7 bases separating them. The CDR3 is CASSPTDSGNTIYF. The CDR3 DNA is TGTGCCAGCTCACCGACGGATTCTGGAAACACCATATATTTT.

The chain recombines TRBV9 with TRBJ2-1, with 9 bases lining up with TRBD2. Germline V gene lookup returns CDR1 SGDLS and CDR2 YYNGEE. The ends lost 1 base at V and 9 bases at J; junction bases unmatched: 14. There are 17 residues in the CDR3. This CDR3 reads CASSVRSGGPLQGEQFF. CDR3 DNA sequence: TGTGCCAGCAGCGTAAGGAGCGGGGGGCCCCTACAAGGTGAGCAGTTCTTC.